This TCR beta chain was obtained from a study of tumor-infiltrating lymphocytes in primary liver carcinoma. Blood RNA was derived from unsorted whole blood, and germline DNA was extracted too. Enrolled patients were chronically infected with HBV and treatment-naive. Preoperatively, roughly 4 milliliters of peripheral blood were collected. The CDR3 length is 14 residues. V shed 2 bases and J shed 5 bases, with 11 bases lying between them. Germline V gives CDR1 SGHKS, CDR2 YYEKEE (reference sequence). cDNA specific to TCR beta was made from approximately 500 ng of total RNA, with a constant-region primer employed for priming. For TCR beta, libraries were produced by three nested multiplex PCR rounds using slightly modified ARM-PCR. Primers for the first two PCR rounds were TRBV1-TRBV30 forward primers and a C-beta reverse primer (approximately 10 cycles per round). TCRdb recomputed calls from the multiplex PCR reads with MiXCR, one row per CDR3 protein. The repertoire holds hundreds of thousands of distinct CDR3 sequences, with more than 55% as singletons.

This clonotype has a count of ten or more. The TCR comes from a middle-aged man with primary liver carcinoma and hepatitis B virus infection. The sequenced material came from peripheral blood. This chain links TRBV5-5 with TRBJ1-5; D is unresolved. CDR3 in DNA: TGTGCCAGCAGCTTAAGAAACCGCGATCAGCCCCAGCATTTT. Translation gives CASSLRNRDQPQHF.